This T cell receptor (beta chain) was identified during a study of neoadjuvant anti-PD-1 for oral cavity cancer. Study-level background: Patients mostly received three to four biweekly nivolumab doses at 3 mg/kg before surgery.

Remarks on this clone: Its cognate antigen is unknown.

Study observations and caveats: Post-nivolumab, blood T cell clonality was significantly elevated in non-responders.

J was trimmed by 2 bases and V by 6 bases; bases with no gene match: 15. The CDR3 is 17 amino acids. Per the germline V gene, CDR1 is SGHTA and CDR2 is FQGNSA. Measured with immunoSEQ multiplex PCR; TCRdb has only the in-frame clones, and not every one. In the table there are tens of thousands of clones, 80% to 90% of which are singletons. The chain carries TRBV7-2 and TRBJ1-2; 7 bases map to TRBD1. The sequence derives from a person aged 35-79 years with oral cavity squamous cell carcinoma. Sequencing used PBMCs, obtained before nivolumab (anti-PD-1) treatment. The DNA of the CDR3 is TGTGCCAGCAGTTCTCCCCCGGGACAGCCTCTAAACTATGGCTACACCTTC. Its translation is CASSSPPGQPLNYGYTF.